The 25 T cell receptor beta chains below come from one sample, sequenced in a study of T cell responses to AZD1222 COVID-19 vaccine. The protocol was immunoSEQ multiplex PCR, while the TCRdb copy is restricted to in-frame clones and leaves out a portion. The table has more than 100,000 clones, 75% to 95% seen once; the top ten hold 1.9%. The sequencing here drew on peripheral blood, taken 28 days after the second AZD1222 dose. All receptors come from an adult who received the AZD1222 COVID-19 vaccine.

This chain links TRBV3-1 (or the pseudogene TRBV3-2) with TRBJ2-2; no reliable D call. Trimming shortened V by 0 bases and J by 5 bases, and 1 base separated the two germline ends. The germline V gene encodes CDR1 LGHDT and CDR2 YNNKEL (reference sequence). The CDR3 has 12 residues. CDR3 sequence reads: CASSQDTGELFF. The CDR3 DNA reads TGTGCCAGCAGCCAAGATACCGGGGAGCTGTTTTTT.

V is TRBV19 and J is TRBJ1-1, with D unresolved. From germline, CDR1 is LNHDA and CDR2 SQIVND (reference sequence). This CDR3 has 14 amino acids. The V gene lost 5 bases and the J gene lost 4 bases, with 14 bases spanning the gap. The CDR3: CASSFIGRGTEAFF. CDR3 nucleotide sequence: TGTGCCAGTAGTTTCATTGGGCGGGGCACTGAAGCTTTCTTT.

The gene calls are TRBV13 and TRBJ2-2; 13 bases match TRBD2. The V segment lost 5 bases and the J segment 6 bases; nucleotides outside the gene matches: 3. This CDR3 is built from 15 residues. The germline gives CDR1 PRHDT, CDR2 FYEKMQ (reference sequence). CDR3 in amino acids: CASSTSGGAAGELFF. DNA for the CDR3: TGTGCCAGCAGCACTAGCGGGGGGGCCGCCGGGGAGCTGTTTTTT.

V is TRBV30 and J is TRBJ1-2, with no clear D. Germline V gives CDR1 GTSNPN, CDR2 SVGIG (reference sequence). CDR3 size: 12 residues. V gave up 5 bases and J gave up 5 bases, with 12 bases separating them. CDR3 protein: CAWGRSLYGYTF. The CDR3 nucleotides are TGTGCCTGGGGCAGGTCCCTGTATGGCTACACCTTC. Filled out from reference TRBV30 and TRBJ1-2, the complete variable domain reads SQTIHQWPATLVQPVGSPLSLECTVEGTSNPNLYWYRQAAGRGLQLLFYSVGIGQISSEVPQNLSASRPQDRQFILSSKKLLLSDSGFYLCAWGRSLYGYTFGSGTRLTVV.

This chain links TRBV19 with TRBJ1-2; the match to TRBD1 covers 7 bases. The CDR3 spans 15 residues. From germline, CDR1 is LNHDA and CDR2 SQIVND (reference sequence). Trimming at V came to 7 bases and at J to 0 bases, leaving 8 bases not matched to a gene. CDR3 region: CASKGTDPTNYGYTF. In DNA form, the CDR3 reads TGTGCCAGTAAAGGGACAGACCCTACTAACTATGGCTACACCTTC.

V usage is TRBV7-2 and J usage is TRBJ2-1; 9 bases match TRBD2. The ends lost 1 base at V and 6 bases at J; junction bases unmatched: 7. CDR3 size: 16 residues. Per germline, CDR1 SGHTA and CDR2 FQGNSA. The CDR3 region has the DNA TGTGCCAGCAGCTTAGGGGCTAGCGGGATCACCAATGAGCAGTTCTTC. Protein product: CASSLGASGITNEQFF.

This chain joins TRBV2 and TRBJ1-3; D not certain. V shed 5 bases and J shed 4 bases, with 12 bases lying between them. Germline CDR1 reads SNHLY; CDR2 reads FYNNEI. The CDR3 is 14 amino acids. The CDR3 protein is CASSPGFIGNTIYF. The CDR3 DNA reads as TGTGCCAGCAGTCCCGGTTTTATCGGAAACACCATATATTTT.

The chain combines TRBV2 with TRBJ2-1; no definite D call. Trimming removed 7 bases from V and 6 bases from J, with 13 bases in between. Per germline, CDR1 SNHLY and CDR2 FYNNEI. The CDR3 spans 13 residues. The CDR3 nucleotides are TGTGCCAGCACCGGGCCGCTGGTCAATGAGCAGTTCTTC. Translating gives CASTGPLVNEQFF.

V usage is TRBV4-1 and J usage is TRBJ1-5, with 8 positions matching TRBD1. The CDR3 covers 16 residues. The junction had 5 bases not matched to a gene; V was cut back by 1 base and J by 3 bases. CDR1 and CDR2 (germline): MGHRA, YSYEKL. CDR3 sequence (DNA): TGCGCCAGCAGCCAAGGACAGGGGCCTTCCAATCAGCCCCAGCATTTT. This gives the protein CASSQGQGPSNQPQHF.

This rearrangement joins TRBV27 to TRBJ1-1; D unresolved. Per germline, CDR1 MNHEY and CDR2 SMNVEV (reference sequence). V lost 6 bases to trimming and J lost 3 bases, with 11 bases between them. The CDR3 extends over 13 amino acids. The CDR3 DNA reads as TGTGCCAGCAGGCCCCTCTGGGACACTGAAGCTTTCTTT. It specifies CASRPLWDTEAFF.

V usage is TRBV27 and J usage is TRBJ1-2; D call uncertain. The CDR3 totals 14 residues. The V end was cut by 10 bases, the J end by 2 bases, with 17 bases between. Germline V gives CDR1 MNHEY, CDR2 SMNVEV (reference sequence). CDR3 amino acids: CATKGLPSNYGYTF. The CDR3 nucleotides are TGTGCCACCAAAGGGCTCCCGTCCAACTATGGCTACACCTTC.

CDR3 sequence reads: CASGLVGLAGARSYNEQFF. DNA of the CDR3: TGTGCTAGTGGTTTGGTAGGACTAGCGGGAGCCCGCTCCTACAATGAGCAGTTCTTC. This chain connects TRBV12-5 to TRBJ2-1; 13 bases line up with TRBD2. This CDR3 contains 19 residues. After removal of 0 bases from V and 0 bases from J, the junction contained 5 bases not matched to a gene. Germline CDR1 LGHNT, CDR2 FRNRAP.

The rearrangement uses TRBV18 and TRBJ1-1, with 11 nucleotides matching TRBD1. V lost 3 bases and J lost 5; bases outside the gene matches: 11. Germline CDR1 is KGHSH and CDR2 is LQKENI. This CDR3 comprises 17 residues. CDR3 sequence reads: CASSPTMDRGPGTEAFF. The CDR3 region has the DNA TGTGCCAGCTCACCGACGATGGACAGGGGGCCGGGGACTGAAGCTTTCTTT.

The rearrangement links TRBV30 to TRBJ2-2, with D unresolved. Germline CDR1 is GTSNPN and CDR2 is SVGIG (reference sequence). The CDR3 is 13 residues long. V was trimmed by 4 bases and J by 0 bases, leaving 6 bases between them. The CDR3, as DNA: TGTGCCTGGACCAGCTCGAACACCGGGGAGCTGTTTTTT. Protein product: CAWTSSNTGELFF.

The chain is built from TRBV11-3 and TRBJ2-1; 7 bases are a match to TRBD2. Germline CDR1 and CDR2: SGHNT and YENEEA. The length of the CDR3 is 17 residues. Unmatched junction bases numbered 11, after V lost 1 base and J lost 5 bases. In DNA, the CDR3 is TGTGCCAGCAGCTTAGGAGTTTGGCGGGAGAATAACAATGAGCAGTTCTTC. Residues: CASSLGVWRENNNEQFF.

The chain has TRBV7-2 and TRBJ1-2; TRBD1 aligns across 7 bases. Germline V CDR1 and CDR2: SGHTA, FQGNSA. The V gene end was trimmed by 0 bases and the J gene end by 4 bases; junction bases not matched to a gene: 5. The CDR3 length is 15 residues. The CDR3 loop reads CASSLAGQPFYGYTF. CDR3 coding DNA: TGTGCCAGCAGCTTAGCGGGACAGCCCTTCTATGGCTACACCTTC.

To note about this clone: A junction end diverges from the germline sequence, so it may reflect a read error. The chain combines TRBV2 with TRBJ2-7; 9 positions match TRBD1. CDR3 length: 13 amino acids. Germline assignment: CDR1 SNHLY and CDR2 FYNNEI. The CDR3 region has the DNA TGTGCCAGCAGCGTGGGACAGGGCCGATCAGTGAACTTC. It specifies CASSVGQGRSVNF.

The rearrangement uses TRBV6-2 or TRBV6-3 and TRBJ2-3; 8 bases are shared with TRBD1. V dropped 6 bases and J dropped 2; count of bases not matched to a gene: 16. This CDR3 is 18 amino acids long. CDR1 and CDR2 from the germline V gene are MNHEY and SVGEGT. CDR3 DNA: TGTGCCAGCAGCCCGGTCGGGGGCAGGGGGCCCCACACAGATACGCAGTATTTT. Protein product: CASSPVGGRGPHTDTQYF.

The chain couples TRBV7-2 to TRBJ1-1; D is undetermined. The CDR3 contains 14 residues. Trimming shortened V by 4 bases and J by 1 base, and 10 bases separated the two germline ends. Germline V gene sequence: CDR1 SGHTA, CDR2 FQGNSA. The CDR3 loop is CASSSSAANTEAFF. The CDR3, as DNA: TGTGCCAGCAGCTCAAGCGCGGCGAACACTGAAGCTTTCTTT.

This clone was seen once. The rearrangement joins TRBV5-4 to TRBJ2-7; D unresolved. V was trimmed by 4 bases and J by 0 bases, leaving 11 bases between them. Germline V gene data show CDR1 as SGHNT and CDR2 as YYREEE (reference sequence). The CDR3 is 14 amino acids. CDR3 sequence: CASSTDLGSYEQYV. The CDR3 DNA follows: TGTGCCAGCAGCACCGACTTAGGCTCCTACGAGCAGTACGTC.

The J gene is TRBJ2-3, the V gene TRBV27, with 10 bases lining up with TRBD2. The CDR3 covers 20 residues. CDR1 is MNHEY and CDR2 is SMNVEV in the germline V gene (reference sequence). Trimming cost V 5 bases and J 2 bases; bases outside gene matches: 19. The chain's CDR3 is CASSPPLSIQREGDTDTQYF. The CDR3 nucleotides are TGTGCCAGCAGTCCCCCACTAAGCATCCAGCGGGAGGGTGACACAGATACGCAGTATTTT.

The chain links TRBV6-5 to TRBJ1-5; tentative D call: TRBD1 (5 bases). Looked up from germline, CDR1 is MNHEY and CDR2 is SVGAGI. V was shortened by 6 bases and J by 7 bases, with 16 bases between the two germline ends. The CDR3 loop spans 14 amino acids. For the CDR3, the DNA is TGTGCCAGCAGGGCCGACAGATGGGACCAGCCCCAGCATTTT. This translates into CASRADRWDQPQHF.

This clone was recorded once. The chain carries TRBV18 and TRBJ2-6; D not resolved. Trimming removed 4 bases from V and 1 base from J, with 8 bases in between. The germline V gene has CDR1 KGHSH and CDR2 LQKENI. This CDR3 has 15 amino acids. CDR3 loop: CASSHDASGANVLTF. CDR3 nucleotides: TGTGCCAGCTCACACGACGCGTCTGGGGCCAACGTCCTGACTTTC.

This clone was counted once. The J gene is TRBJ1-1, the V gene TRBV12-3 or TRBV12-4, with D uncertain. The CDR3 extends over 13 amino acids. V lost 4 bases to trimming and J lost 3 bases, with 9 bases between them. The chain's CDR3 is CASSSGPYTEAFF. CDR3 DNA: TGTGCCAGCAGTTCCGGGCCGTACACTGAAGCTTTCTTT.

This rearrangement joins TRBV5-6 to TRBJ2-1, with 7 bases fitting TRBD2. CDR1 and CDR2 from the germline V gene are SGHDT and YYEEEE. The CDR3 contains 16 residues. Trimming cost V 2 bases and J 6 bases; bases outside gene matches: 11. The CDR3 is CASSFSGTTFSNEQFF. DNA of the CDR3: TGTGCCAGCAGCTTTTCCGGGACTACATTCTCCAATGAGCAGTTCTTC.